A single sample is the source of the 14 T cell receptor beta chains below, sequenced in a study of blood T cell repertoires in COVID-19. The table came from immunoSEQ multiplex PCR; TCRdb's copy has only in-frame clones and leaves some out. This sample has around 35,000 clones; under 90% occur once, and the top ten carry roughly 6.1%. Material for sequencing was peripheral blood. The origin of the receptors is a human donor in a cohort sampled during active COVID-19.

This chain connects TRBV24-1 to TRBJ2-3; weak D call: TRBD2 (5 bases). This CDR3 is 15 amino acids long. V gave up 7 bases and J gave up 1 base, with 14 bases separating them. Germline lookup yields CDR1 KGHDR and CDR2 SFDVKD. The CDR3 region has the DNA TGTGCCACCAGCCCGGGGAAACGGGGCACAGATACGCAGTATTTT. It translates to CATSPGKRGTDTQYF.

The gene calls are TRBV3-1 (or the pseudogene TRBV3-2) and TRBJ2-3, with 7 bases that match TRBD1. The length of the CDR3 is 15 residues. Germline CDR1 and CDR2: LGHDT and YNNKEL (reference sequence). V lost 6 bases and J lost 3; bases outside the gene matches: 9. This CDR3 is CASRARQGWTDTQYF. The CDR3 DNA is TGTGCCAGCAGAGCACGACAGGGTTGGACAGATACGCAGTATTTT.

The rearrangement joins TRBV5-1 to TRBJ2-4; D remains unclear. The CDR3 runs 14 residues. Trimming left V 7 bases short and J 0 bases short, with 11 bases between. The germline gives CDR1 SGHRS, CDR2 YFSETQ. The CDR3 sequence: CASAQYSAKNIQYF. In DNA, the CDR3 is TGCGCCAGCGCCCAATACTCAGCCAAAAACATTCAGTACTTC. Full variable domain (remainder filled in from reference TRBV5-1 and TRBJ2-4): KAGVTQTPRYLIKTRGQQVTLSCSPISGHRSVSWYQQTPGQGLQFLFEYFSETQRNKGNFPGRFSGRQFSNSRSEMNVSTLELGDSALYLCASAQYSAKNIQYFGAGTRLSVL.

This clone has more than one count but fewer than ten. This specimen includes other DNA sequences encoding the same CDR3. The gene calls are TRBV7-9 and TRBJ1-5; D remains unclear. CDR3 length equals 14 residues. CDR1 SEHNR and CDR2 FQNEAQ come from the germline V gene (reference sequence). With 0 bases removed from V and 4 bases from J, the gap between germline ends came to 7 bases. The CDR3 is CASSLASGNQPQHF. The CDR3 DNA reads as TGTGCCAGCAGCTTAGCGTCCGGGAATCAGCCCCAGCATTTT.

This chain uses TRBV28 with TRBJ2-7; 7 nucleotides line up with TRBD2. V shed 6 bases and J 2 bases; nucleotides not matched to a gene: 13. Germline V lookup: CDR1 MDHEN, CDR2 SYDVKM. The CDR3 loop spans 16 amino acids. The CDR3 DNA is TGTGCCAGCAGGTCGGCGGGAGACTTACGGCCCTACGAGCAGTACTTC. Amino acid sequence: CASRSAGDLRPYEQYF.

The CDR3 loop reads CASSSAWGSSSYNEQFF. CDR3 nucleotides: TGTGCCAGCAGCTCAGCTTGGGGCTCCAGCTCCTACAATGAGCAGTTCTTC. The rearrangement links TRBV7-8 to TRBJ2-1, with a possible D match to TRBD1 (5 bases). Germline V lookup: CDR1 SGHVS, CDR2 FQNEAQ. There are 17 residues in the CDR3. Trimming removed 4 bases from V and 0 bases from J, with 16 bases in between.

The chain carries TRBV9 and TRBJ1-1; TRBD1 matches 7 bases. The germline V gene encodes CDR1 SGDLS and CDR2 YYNGEE. Unmatched junction bases numbered 3, after V lost 4 bases and J lost 0 bases. CDR3 size: 14 residues. The CDR3 nucleotides read TGTGCCAGCAGCCCCGGGACAGTGAACACTGAAGCTTTCTTT. Protein sequence: CASSPGTVNTEAFF.

To note about this clone: The junction and the germline gene differ at one end; a read error may be behind it. The J gene is TRBJ2-3, the V gene TRBV5-4; perhaps TRBD1 as D (6 bases). The CDR3 is made up of 13 amino acids. Germline CDR1 is SGHNT and CDR2 is YYREEE (reference sequence). The CDR3 bases are TGTGCCAGCAGCATTGGGGGCACCGATACGCAGTATTTT. Translating it yields CASSIGGTDTQYF.

CDR3 sequence: CASSGDRGPNEKLFF. CDR3 nucleotide sequence: TGTGCCAGCAGCGGGGACAGAGGGCCTAATGAAAAACTGTTTTTT. The chain uses TRBV9 and TRBJ1-4; 7 bases agree with TRBD1. CDR3 length equals 15 residues. The germline V gene encodes CDR1 SGDLS and CDR2 YYNGEE. V shed 3 bases, J shed 3 bases, and the junction held 5 bases outside the gene matches.

This chain connects TRBV5-1 to TRBJ2-7, with TRBD1 as a possible D gene (6 bases). This CDR3 is 14 amino acids long. CDR1 and CDR2 (germline): SGHRS, YFSETQ. The V gene lost 2 bases and the J gene lost 4 bases, with 13 bases spanning the gap. The CDR3 loop is CASSLGTPKYEQYF. The CDR3 DNA is TGCGCCAGCAGCTTAGGGACACCCAAGTACGAGCAGTACTTC.

The chain couples TRBV19 to TRBJ1-4, with a possible D match to TRBD1 (6 bases). From germline, CDR1 is LNHDA and CDR2 SQIVND (reference sequence). V lost 3 bases to trimming and J lost 6 bases, with 23 bases between them. The CDR3 has 18 residues. The CDR3 DNA follows: TGTGCCAGTAGTATCGCGGGCAGGGGAAGAGTAAGTGATGAAAAACTGTTTTTT. It encodes CASSIAGRGRVSDEKLFF.

The chain links TRBV7-9 to TRBJ2-1, with D unclear. CDR1 is SEHNR, CDR2 FQNEAQ, per germline (reference sequence). This CDR3 comprises 15 residues. V gave up 5 bases and J gave up 0 bases, with 11 bases separating them. This CDR3 reads CASSISKSSYNEQFF. The CDR3 nucleotides read TGTGCCAGCAGCATTAGTAAAAGCTCCTACAATGAGCAGTTCTTC.

The chain links TRBV9 to TRBJ1-2; D remains ambiguous. Germline CDR1 SGDLS, CDR2 YYNGEE. Trimming took 0 bases from V and 7 from J, leaving 13 bases between them. This CDR3 has 14 amino acids. CDR3 sequence: CASSVVTGSTGYTF. DNA for the CDR3: TGTGCCAGCAGCGTAGTTACGGGAAGTACTGGCTACACCTTC.

V usage is TRBV9 and J usage is TRBJ1-4; TRBD1 agrees at 8 bases. Germline lookup yields CDR1 SGDLS and CDR2 YYNGEE. The CDR3 sequence is 16 residues long. V lost 3 bases, J lost 8 bases, and 12 bases stayed unmatched. CDR3 bases: TGTGCCAGCAGCGCCTCACCCCAGGGGGCTGAAGAAAAACTGTTTTTT. Protein sequence: CASSASPQGAEEKLFF.